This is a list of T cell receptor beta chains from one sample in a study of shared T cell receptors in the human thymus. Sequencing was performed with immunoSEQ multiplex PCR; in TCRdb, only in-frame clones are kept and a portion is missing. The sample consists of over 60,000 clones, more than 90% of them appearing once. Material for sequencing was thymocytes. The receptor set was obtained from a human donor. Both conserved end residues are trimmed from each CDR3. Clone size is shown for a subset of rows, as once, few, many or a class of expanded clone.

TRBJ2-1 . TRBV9 ASSVGGGASDNEQF
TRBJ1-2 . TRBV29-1 SVEGAGVGYT
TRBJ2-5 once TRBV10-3 AISERPGGQETQY
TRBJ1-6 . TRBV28 ASSLAGLARSSYNSPLH
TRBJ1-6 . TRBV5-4 ASSPAAGHLH
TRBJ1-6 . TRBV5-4 ASSLVGQINSPLH
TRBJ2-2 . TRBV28 ASIWAGKANTGELF
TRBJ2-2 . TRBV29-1 SVEAQVGPMTGELF
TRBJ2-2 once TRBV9 ASSVAYSSSGGVWNTGELF
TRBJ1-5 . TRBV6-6 ASRNRGNQPQH
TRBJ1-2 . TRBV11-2 ASSLVGGPVTNYGYT
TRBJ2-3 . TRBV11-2 ASSSVSAGREY
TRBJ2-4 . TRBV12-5 ASGLTPSLPGQLAKNIQY
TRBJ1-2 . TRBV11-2 ASTLTWSGQKNYGCT
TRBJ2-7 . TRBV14 ASSENPSGNSYEQY
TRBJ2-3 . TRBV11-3 ASSLGGLAGGNTQY
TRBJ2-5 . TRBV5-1 ASSLALGGQETQY
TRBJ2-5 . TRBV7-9 ASSLAPRGQGARETQY
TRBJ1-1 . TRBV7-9 ASSPAHGTGGMNTEAF
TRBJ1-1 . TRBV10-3 AITGGPRDTQNKEAF
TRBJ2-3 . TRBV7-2 ASSLGEGLQY
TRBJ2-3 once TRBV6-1 ASETGIASTDTQY
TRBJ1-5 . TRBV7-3 ASRTGGQSRPYSNQPQH
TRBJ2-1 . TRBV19 ASSLNNEQF
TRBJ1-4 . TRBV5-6 ASSSGTGATNEKLF
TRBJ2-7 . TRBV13 ASSTQPDEIKHEQY
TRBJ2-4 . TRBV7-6 ASSRVLAGSLLAKNIQY
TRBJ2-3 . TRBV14 ASSQEVEQDSTDTQY
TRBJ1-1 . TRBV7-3 ASSLEAF
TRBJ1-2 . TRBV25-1 ASSEPGVEDGYT
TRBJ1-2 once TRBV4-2 ASSQDGQGPRTNYGYT
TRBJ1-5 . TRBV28 ASSLFGGNQPQH
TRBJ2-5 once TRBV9 ASSVAGGPGQETQY
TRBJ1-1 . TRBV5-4 ASSLKTQGWGVNTEAF
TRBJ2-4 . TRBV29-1 SVGDERIAKNIQY
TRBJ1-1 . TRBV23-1 ASSHQGGAGTEAF
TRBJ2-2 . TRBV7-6 ASSSRTSGGHANTGELF
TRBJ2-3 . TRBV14 ASSQLLRPSTPDTQY
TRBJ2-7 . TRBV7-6 ASSPDGQESYEQY
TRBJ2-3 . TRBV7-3 ASSSRRAGTDYTDTQY
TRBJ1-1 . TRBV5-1 ASSPREGGNTEAF
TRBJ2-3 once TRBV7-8 ASSLWRGDTQY
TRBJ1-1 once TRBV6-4 ASSDSAIGSHTEAF
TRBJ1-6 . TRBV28 AIATGTFPYNSPLH
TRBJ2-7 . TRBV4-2 ASSQVKTAGYEQY
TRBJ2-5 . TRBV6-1 ASSERQGPPPTQY
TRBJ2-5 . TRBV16 ASSQPGTDKETQY
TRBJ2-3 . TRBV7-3 ASSLASGGVDTQY
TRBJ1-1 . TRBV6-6 ASSYARVFENTEAF
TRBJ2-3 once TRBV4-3 ASSQDLSTLYPAAGGPDTQY
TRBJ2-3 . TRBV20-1 SAIDPDTQY
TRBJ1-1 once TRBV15 ATSTYTTGTAYEAF
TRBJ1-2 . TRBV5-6 ASRRGQGAPYT
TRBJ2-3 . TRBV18 ASPTGQGSDTQY
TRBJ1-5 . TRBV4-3 ASSQSHRGLTNSNQPQH